Sequencing of this T cell receptor (beta chain) was carried out in a study of OX40 agonist ivuxolimab in advanced cancers. Germline CDR1 and CDR2: SGHTA and FQGNSA. This CDR3 is 16 amino acids long. Trimming removed 5 bases at V and 3 bases at J, with 20 bases between. Sequenced by immunoSEQ multiplex PCR; TCRdb stores in-frame clones only, minus some. In the table there are around 70,000 clones, roughly 88% of which are singletons. The sequenced sample was CD4+ or CD8+ T cells sorted from blood, obtained in a trial of the OX40 agonist ivuxolimab. The chain recombines TRBV7-2 with TRBJ2-7; D is possibly TRBD2 (7 bases). The clonotype comes from an adult with an advanced solid tumor such as melanoma, head and neck, liver or kidney cancer. The CDR3 sequence is CASSGLRGPNYYEQYF. CDR3 nucleotide sequence: TGTGCCAGCAGCGGCTTGCGGGGGCCTAACTACTACGAGCAGTACTTC.